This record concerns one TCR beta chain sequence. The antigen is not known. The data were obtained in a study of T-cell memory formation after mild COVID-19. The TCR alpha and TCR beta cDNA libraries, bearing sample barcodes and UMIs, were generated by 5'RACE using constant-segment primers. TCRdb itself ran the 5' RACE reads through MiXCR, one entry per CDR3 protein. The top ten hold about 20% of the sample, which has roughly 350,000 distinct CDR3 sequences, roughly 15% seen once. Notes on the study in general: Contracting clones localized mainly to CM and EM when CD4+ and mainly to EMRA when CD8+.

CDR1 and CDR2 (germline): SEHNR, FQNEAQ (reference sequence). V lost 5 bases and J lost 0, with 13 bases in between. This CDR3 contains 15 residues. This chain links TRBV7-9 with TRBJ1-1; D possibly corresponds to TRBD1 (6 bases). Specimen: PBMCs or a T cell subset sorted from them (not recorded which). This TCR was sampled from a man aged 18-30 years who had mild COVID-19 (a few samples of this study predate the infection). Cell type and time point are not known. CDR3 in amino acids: CASSGWDIMNTEAFF. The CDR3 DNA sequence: TGTGCCAGCAGCGGTTGGGACATCATGAACACTGAAGCTTTCTTT.